These 32 T cell receptor beta chains originate from one sample sequenced in a study of chemoradiotherapy in HPV16-positive cancers. Produced via immunoSEQ multiplex PCR; TCRdb's table is partial and in-frame only. The sample holds roughly 4,700 clones; over 55% are singletons and the top ten take around 9.3%. The input for sequencing was tumor tissue, taken from a patient who underwent chemoradiotherapy. The receptors come from a human donor with HPV-associated anogenital cancer.

The chain uses TRBV7-8 and TRBJ2-3; D is unclear. This CDR3 comprises 14 residues. CDR1 and CDR2 from the germline V gene are SGHVS and FQNEAQ. V was shortened by 3 bases and J by 2 bases, with 9 bases between the two germline ends. CDR3: CASSLLPATDTQYF. Written as DNA, the CDR3 is TGTGCCAGCAGCTTGTTACCCGCCACAGATACGCAGTATTTT.

This clone was seen only once. The rearrangement uses TRBV28 and TRBJ1-2; a weak D match, TRBD1 (5 bases). This CDR3 has 15 residues. The germline gives CDR1 MDHEN, CDR2 SYDVKM. The V end lost 1 base, the J end lost 6 bases, and 15 bases lay between the germline ends. The CDR3 DNA is TGTGCCAGCAGTTTATCGGCAGGGCGAAGGGATGGCTACACCTTC. This sequence encodes CASSLSAGRRDGYTF.

The chain recombines TRBV19 with TRBJ1-5, with a tentative D call TRBD1 (5 bases). The CDR3 covers 16 residues. Between the trimmed V and J ends, which lost 6 bases and 6 bases, there was a span of 21 bases. The germline CDR1 and CDR2 sequences are LNHDA and SQIVND (reference sequence). The CDR3 DNA follows: TGTGCCAGTAGAACACTCGGGACTGCGGCGGGTCAGCCCCAGCATTTT. It encodes CASRTLGTAAGQPQHF.

This rearrangement joins TRBV6-1 to TRBJ2-7; D is unclear. This CDR3 spans 12 amino acids. CDR1 MNHNS and CDR2 SASEGT come from the germline V gene. The V end was cut by 6 bases, the J end by 4 bases, with 10 bases between. DNA of the CDR3: TGTGCCAGCAGGGGTAACCGTTACGAGCAGTACTTC. Translated: CASRGNRYEQYF.

Comment on this clone: An end of the junction does not agree with germline; a read error may underlie this. The chain couples TRBV30 to TRBJ2-3, with D tentatively TRBD2 (5 bases). Germline CDR1 and CDR2: GTSNPN and SVGIG (reference sequence). This CDR3 is 15 amino acids long. Written as DNA, the CDR3 is TGTGCCTGGAGTGTGTCTAGCCCCGGCACAGATACGCGGTATTTT. It codes for CAWSVSSPGTDTRYF. Full variable domain (remainder filled in from reference TRBV30 and TRBJ2-3): SQTIHQWPATLVQPVGSPLSLECTVEGTSNPNLYWYRQAAGRGLQLLFYSVGIGQISSEVPQNLSASRPQDRQFILSSKKLLLSDSGFYLCAWSVSSPGTDTRYFGPGTRLTVL.

The chain links TRBV7-2 to TRBJ2-1; 7 bases match TRBD2. V lost 3 bases and J lost 2; bases outside the gene matches: 1. This CDR3 has 14 amino acids. CDR1 and CDR2 from the germline V gene are SGHTA and FQGNSA. CDR3 in amino acids: CASSLAGAYNEQFF. The CDR3 DNA reads as TGTGCCAGCAGCTTGGCGGGGGCCTACAATGAGCAGTTCTTC.

The V gene is TRBV5-4, the J gene TRBJ1-2; D remains ambiguous. The V and J ends lost 0 bases and 4 bases respectively, with 7 bases between them. This CDR3 comprises 13 residues. From germline, CDR1 is SGHNT and CDR2 YYREEE (reference sequence). The CDR3 protein is CASSLGEGYGYTF. CDR3 in DNA: TGTGCCAGCAGCTTGGGGGAAGGCTATGGCTACACCTTC. Full variable domain (missing parts from reference TRBV5-4 and TRBJ1-2): ETGVTQSPTHLIKTRGQQVTLRCSSQSGHNTVSWYQQALGQGPQFIFQYYREEENGRGNFPPRFSGLQFPNYSSELNVNALELDDSALYLCASSLGEGYGYTFGSGTRLTVV.

The V and J genes are TRBV11-2 and TRBJ1-2; possible D gene TRBD1, 6 bases. Deletions cut 5 bases from V and 6 bases from J, with 10 bases between. This CDR3 region has 12 residues. Germline values: CDR1 SGHAT, CDR2 FQNNGV. CDR3 nucleotides: TGTGCCAGCAGCCGGGAGGGGGATGGCTACACCTTC. Its translation is CASSREGDGYTF.

This chain links TRBV28 with TRBJ1-4; 7 positions match TRBD1. The J segment lost 7 bases and the V segment lost 3 bases, leaving 5 bases of the junction unmatched. The CDR3 is 14 amino acids. Germline loops: CDR1 MDHEN, CDR2 SYDVKM. CDR3 in DNA: TGTGCCAGCAGTTTTAGCACAGGGGCTGAAAAACTGTTTTTT. This sequence encodes CASSFSTGAEKLFF.

In this sample, this clone turned up a few times. This chain connects TRBV5-5 to TRBJ1-5; no reliable D call. The germline V and J ends were trimmed by 1 base and 6 bases, with 14 bases remaining between them. Germline V gene lookup returns CDR1 SGHKS and CDR2 YYEKEE (reference sequence). The CDR3 is 15 residues long. CDR3 sequence: CASSLSPSWTQPQHF. CDR3 DNA sequence: TGTGCCAGCAGCTTGTCCCCTAGTTGGACTCAGCCCCAGCATTTT.

This chain links TRBV10-1 with TRBJ1-2, with D possibly TRBD1 on 6 matching bases. The CDR3 covers 15 residues. Germline lookup yields CDR1 WNHNN and CDR2 SYGVQD (reference sequence). V lost 1 base to trimming and J lost 2 bases, with 11 bases between them. The CDR3 nucleotides read TGCGCCAGCAGTGAGTTTCGACAGGAGAACTATGGCTACACCTTC. Translation gives CASSEFRQENYGYTF.

The chain couples TRBV7-2 to TRBJ1-2; TRBD1 is a possible D gene (5 bases). The germline V gene encodes CDR1 SGHTA and CDR2 FQGNSA. The V end lost 5 bases, the J end lost 3 bases, and 13 bases lay between the germline ends. The CDR3 loop spans 14 amino acids. The chain's CDR3 is CASSTTGTDYGYTF. As DNA, the CDR3 is TGTGCCAGCAGCACTACCGGGACGGACTATGGCTACACCTTC.

The chain combines TRBV2 with TRBJ2-1; 10 positions match TRBD2. Losses at the gene ends were 3 bases for V and 4 bases for J; bases not matched to a gene: 6. The CDR3 spans 16 residues. CDR1 SNHLY and CDR2 FYNNEI come from the germline V gene. The CDR3 loop is CASSEASGRRYNEQFF. The CDR3 bases are TGTGCCAGCAGTGAGGCTAGCGGGAGAAGGTACAATGAGCAGTTCTTC.

V gene TRBV29-1 combines with J gene TRBJ2-1, with 8 bases that match TRBD2. The V and J ends lost 4 bases and 7 bases, in that order; junction bases with no gene match: 9. Looked up from germline, CDR1 is SQVTM and CDR2 is ANQGSEA. The CDR3 is 14 amino acids. The CDR3 loop is CSVVGAGGRNEQFF. The CDR3 coding sequence is TGCAGCGTTGTAGGTGCGGGAGGCAGAAATGAGCAGTTCTTC.

The rearrangement uses TRBV28 and TRBJ2-4; D may be TRBD2 (5 bases). The V end was cut by 6 bases, the J end by 1 base, with 16 bases between. Germline loops: CDR1 MDHEN, CDR2 SYDVKM. CDR3 size: 16 residues. Here the CDR3 DNA reads TGTGCCAGCAGCGCCAGCACGAGGGCGGCCAAAAACATTCAGTACTTC. This encodes CASSASTRAAKNIQYF.

The chain uses TRBV6-5 and TRBJ2-1; no firm D call. Germline-derived CDR1 and CDR2 are MNHEY and SVGAGI. Trimming pared 0 bases from V and 9 bases from J, leaving 9 bases between. The CDR3 totals 13 residues. CDR3 DNA: TGTGCCAGCAGTTACTCGATCCCTGGTGAGCAGTTCTTC. It codes for CASSYSIPGEQFF.

The CDR3 DNA sequence: TGTGCCAGCAGTGAAGCGGTTGGGGGTTTTGGCAATCAGCCCCAGCATTTT. It translates to CASSEAVGGFGNQPQHF. The rearrangement uses TRBV6-1 and TRBJ1-5, with D perhaps TRBD1 (5 bases). Trimming took 0 bases from V and 2 from J, leaving 14 bases between them. CDR1 is MNHNS and CDR2 is SASEGT in the germline V gene. The CDR3 is 17 residues long.

J is TRBJ2-2 and V is TRBV14; D is unclear. V was shortened by 5 bases and J by 8 bases, with 12 bases between the two germline ends. This CDR3 contains 13 residues. Germline CDR1 and CDR2: SGHDN and FVKESK. CDR3 sequence (DNA): TGTGCCAGCAGCTACACCCGTGGGGGGGAGCTGTTTTTT. Protein: CASSYTRGGELFF.

The rearrangement joins TRBV27 to TRBJ1-1; D uncertain. The V end was cut by 3 bases, the J end by 8 bases, with 10 bases between. Germline V CDR1 and CDR2: MNHEY, SMNVEV (reference sequence). The CDR3 consists of 12 residues. The CDR3 spells CASSFLGREAFF. In nucleotides, the CDR3 is TGTGCCAGCAGTTTTTTGGGGAGGGAAGCTTTCTTT.

This clone has just one count. The genes are TRBV5-4 and TRBJ2-1, with 7 bases matching TRBD2. This CDR3 contains 14 residues. Per the germline V gene, CDR1 is SGHNT and CDR2 is YYREEE (reference sequence). The ends lost 10 bases at V and 2 bases at J; junction bases unmatched: 9. The CDR3 DNA reads TGTGCCGGGGGGGGGACGGGGACCTACAATGAGCAGTTCTTC. This encodes CAGGGTGTYNEQFF. The full variable domain, its missing parts supplied by reference TRBV5-4 and TRBJ2-1, is ETGVTQSPTHLIKTRGQQVTLRCSSQSGHNTVSWYQQALGQGPQFIFQYYREEENGRGNFPPRFSGLQFPNYSSELNVNALELDDSALYLCAGGGTGTYNEQFFGPGTRLTVL.

This chain joins TRBV18 and TRBJ2-1, with 7 bases that match TRBD1. This CDR3 comprises 15 residues. Germline values: CDR1 KGHSH, CDR2 LQKENI. V gave up 4 bases and J gave up 4 bases; unmatched junction bases: 7. CDR3 region: CASSLGQAEYNEQFF. The DNA for the CDR3 is TGTGCCAGCTCACTTGGACAGGCCGAATACAATGAGCAGTTCTTC.

The chain has TRBV6-1 and TRBJ2-4; 9 positions agree with TRBD1. There are 14 residues in the CDR3. V lost 4 bases to trimming and J lost 8 bases; unmatched junction nucleotides: 6. Germline V CDR1 and CDR2: MNHNS, SASEGT. The CDR3 is CASSVWGDRDIQYF. DNA of the CDR3: TGTGCCAGCAGTGTCTGGGGGGACAGGGACATTCAGTACTTC.

This chain joins TRBV21-1 and TRBJ1-4. TRBV21-1 is a recognized pseudogene. The CDR3 sequence is 15 residues long. DNA of the CDR3: TGTGCCAGCAGCAAAGAAGACAGAGGGAATGAAAAACTGTTTTTT. This sequence encodes CASSKEDRGNEKLFF.

V gene TRBV28 combines with J gene TRBJ2-1; 7 nucleotides align to TRBD2. Germline-derived CDR1 and CDR2 are MDHEN and SYDVKM. This CDR3 has 15 amino acids. V dropped 3 bases and J dropped 4; count of bases not matched to a gene: 6. The CDR3 bases are TGTGCCAGCAGTTTGGTTTCTAGCGGATACAATGAGCAGTTCTTC. It specifies CASSLVSSGYNEQFF.

The genes are TRBV7-9 and TRBJ2-5; D tentatively reads TRBD1 or TRBD2 (6 bases each). CDR1 is SEHNR, CDR2 FQNEAQ, per germline (reference sequence). The V end was cut by 5 bases, the J end by 5 bases, with 18 bases between. The CDR3 is 15 residues long. The CDR3 bases are TGTGCCAGCAGCCCGGGGGTCAGGGGCTGGGAGACCCAGTACTTC. Its protein product is CASSPGVRGWETQYF.

The chain links TRBV15 to TRBJ2-5; possibly TRBD1 or TRBD2 for D (5 bases each). The CDR3 totals 18 residues. Germline loops: CDR1 LNHNV, CDR2 YYDKDF (reference sequence). Trimming shortened V by 1 base and J by 9 bases, and 27 bases separated the two germline ends. CDR3 amino acids: CATSRAKGDGTPVYAQYF. DNA for the CDR3: TGTGCCACCAGCAGAGCTAAAGGCGACGGGACGCCGGTTTACGCCCAGTACTTC.

The J gene is TRBJ2-1, the V gene TRBV12-5; perhaps TRBD1 as D (6 bases). CDR1 and CDR2 from the germline V gene are LGHNT and FRNRAP. V was cut by 9 bases and J by 6 bases, with 18 bases left in between. The CDR3 is made up of 14 amino acids. CDR3 protein: CASPGTPTSNEQFF. The CDR3 coding sequence is TGTGCTAGCCCCGGGACACCGACCTCCAATGAGCAGTTCTTC.

CDR3 loop: CASGQGGEEKLFF. DNA of the CDR3: TGTGCCAGTGGACAGGGAGGAGAAGAAAAACTGTTTTTT. This chain connects TRBV2 to TRBJ1-4; 8 nucleotides match TRBD1. This CDR3 contains 13 residues. J lost 8 bases, V lost 9 bases, and 8 bases had no gene match. The germline gives CDR1 SNHLY, CDR2 FYNNEI.

The chain has TRBV2 and TRBJ2-4, with a tentative D call TRBD1 (5 bases). Germline CDR1 reads SNHLY; CDR2 reads FYNNEI. V lost 4 bases and J lost 6, with 13 bases in between. The CDR3 consists of 14 residues. This CDR3 reads CASSGPARGNIQYF. CDR3 bases: TGTGCCAGCAGTGGTCCAGCTAGGGGAAACATTCAGTACTTC.

The rearrangement links TRBV6-5 to TRBJ1-1; 12 bases agree with TRBD1. The CDR3 has 16 residues. V dropped 2 bases and J dropped 4; count of bases not matched to a gene: 5. Looked up from germline, CDR1 is MNHEY and CDR2 is SVGAGI. The CDR3 DNA is TGTGCCAGCAGTTACGGGACAGGGGGCCACGCCACTGAAGCTTTCTTT. This gives the protein CASSYGTGGHATEAFF.

The chain couples TRBV10-3 to TRBJ2-7; D is possibly TRBD2 (6 bases). This CDR3 region has 14 residues. Germline V lookup: CDR1 ENHRY, CDR2 SYGVKD. V was clipped by 10 bases and J by 1 base, with 17 bases between them. Here the CDR3 DNA reads TGTGCCAGTGGCGTCGCTAGCGTATCCTACGAGCAGTACTTC. Encoded protein: CASGVASVSYEQYF.

The rearrangement uses TRBV6-1 and TRBJ2-7, with TRBD1 matching 7 bases. This CDR3 has 15 amino acids. Per germline, CDR1 MNHNS and CDR2 SASEGT. V lost 6 bases to trimming and J lost 3 bases; unmatched junction nucleotides: 11. CDR3 sequence: CASSRTTGILYEQYF. The CDR3 nucleotides are TGTGCCAGCAGCAGAACGACAGGGATACTCTACGAGCAGTACTTC.